This T cell receptor (beta chain) was documented in a study of beta chain features in type 1 diabetes. Worth noting for this clone: Its antigen is as yet unknown.

V gave up 4 bases and J gave up 5 bases, with 8 bases separating them. The CDR3 is made up of 12 amino acids. Germline lookup yields CDR1 KGHSH and CDR2 LQKENI. Every bit of the isolated RNA underwent reverse transcription, so sequencing read expressed TCRB transcripts. Profiled with immunoSEQ multiplex PCR; TCRdb holds only in-frame clones, not every one. The sample lists hundreds of thousands of clones; around 15% were seen once. Study-level points and caveats: Shorter TCRB CDR3s, moderately but significantly so, were found in Type 1 diabetes patients in all four CD4+ subsets.

This chain uses TRBV18 with TRBJ1-1; unclear D gene. The sample taken for sequencing was naive CD4+ T cells from blood. The sequence was obtained from a man aged 18 to 35 with type 1 diabetes. This CDR3 reads CASSQGRTEAFF. CDR3 nucleotide sequence: TGTGCCAGCTCACAAGGGAGGACTGAAGCTTTCTTT. The variable domain in full, completed from reference TRBV18 and TRBJ1-1, reads NAGVMQNPRHLVRRRGQEARLRCSPMKGHSHVYWYRQLPEEGLKFMVYLQKENIIDESGMPKERFSAEFPKEGPSILRIQQVVRGDSAAYFCASSQGRTEAFFGQGTRLTVV.